One and the same sample provided the 14 T cell receptor beta chains below, sequenced in a study of T cells in tuberculosis. The assay was immunoSEQ multiplex PCR, and TCRdb's table has in-frame clones only and misses some. The sample holds 30,000 or so clones; about 83% are singletons and the top ten take under 6.5%. Time point in this sample: new active TB diagnosis, blood taken before or within 7 days of starting treatment. Material: PBMCs, obtained at tuberculosis diagnosis. These receptors were collected from an adult with tuberculosis.

V and J are TRBV7-3 and TRBJ2-5; TRBD1 is a possible D gene (6 bases). The CDR3 spans 13 residues. Germline V gene data show CDR1 as SGHTA and CDR2 as FQGTGA. Between the trimmed V and J ends, which lost 1 base and 3 bases, there was a span of 6 bases. CDR3 coding DNA: TGTGCCAGCAGCTTAAACAGGGAAGAGACCCAGTACTTC. Its translation is CASSLNREETQYF.

This rearrangement joins TRBV10-1 to TRBJ2-7, with TRBD2 matching over 14 bases. The junction had 10 bases not matched to a gene; V was cut back by 6 bases and J by 3 bases. The CDR3 is 17 residues long. CDR1 and CDR2 (germline): WNHNN, SYGVQD (reference sequence). CDR3 sequence reads: CASSQGLAGAYFYEQYF. The CDR3 coding sequence is TGCGCCAGCAGCCAGGGACTAGCGGGAGCTTATTTCTACGAGCAGTACTTC.

V is TRBV13 and J is TRBJ1-1; a possible D gene is TRBD1 (6 bases). The CDR3 runs 12 residues. CDR1 and CDR2 (germline): PRHDT, FYEKMQ (reference sequence). V was shortened by 7 bases and J by 5 bases, with 11 bases between the two germline ends. The CDR3 nucleotides are TGTGCCAGCATGAAGGGGGGGACTGAAGCTTTCTTT. Its translation is CASMKGGTEAFF.

This chain joins TRBV6-1 and TRBJ1-4; maybe TRBD1 (6 bases). The germline gives CDR1 MNHNS, CDR2 SASEGT. CDR3 length equals 17 residues. The ends were cut back, 4 bases at V and 7 bases at J, with 22 bases in the middle. The chain's CDR3 is CASSGTALTGPGEKLFF. Here the CDR3 DNA reads TGTGCCAGCAGTGGGACGGCCTTGACAGGACCCGGTGAAAAACTGTTTTTT.

V is TRBV13 and J is TRBJ2-7; TRBD2 aligns across 8 bases. Germline V CDR1 and CDR2: PRHDT, FYEKMQ (reference sequence). Trimming cost V 0 bases and J 6 bases; bases outside gene matches: 10. The CDR3 sequence is 16 residues long. The CDR3 is CASSLGGTSGGIEQYF. The CDR3 DNA follows: TGTGCCAGCAGCTTAGGTGGGACGAGCGGGGGTATCGAGCAGTACTTC. The complete variable domain, with remaining parts taken from reference TRBV13 and TRBJ2-7, reads AAGVIQSPRHLIKEKRETATLKCYPIPRHDTVYWYQQGPGQDPQFLISFYEKMQSDKGSIPDRFSAQQFSDYHSELNMSSLELGDSALYFCASSLGGTSGGIEQYFGPGTRLTVT.

The V call is TRBV5-1, the J call TRBJ2-7, with D possibly being TRBD2 (6 bases). With 5 bases removed from V and 0 bases from J, the gap between germline ends came to 12 bases. CDR1 is SGHRS, CDR2 YFSETQ, per germline. The CDR3 contains 14 residues. The CDR3 DNA reads TGCGCCAGCAGTGTCGGAGGGCTCTCCTACGAGCAGTACTTC. This codes for CASSVGGLSYEQYF.

CDR3 nucleotide sequence: TGCAGCGTTGAATCGTTTAGCGGGGACAACAATGAGCAGTTCTTC. Amino acids: CSVESFSGDNNEQFF. The chain has TRBV29-1 and TRBJ2-1, with 8 positions matching TRBD2. This CDR3 has 15 amino acids. CDR1 and CDR2 from the germline V gene are SQVTM and ANQGSEA. Trimming cost V 2 bases and J 5 bases; bases outside gene matches: 8.

This sequence joins TRBV19 and TRBJ2-5, with D possibly being TRBD1 (5 bases). CDR1 is LNHDA and CDR2 is SQIVND in the germline V gene (reference sequence). V dropped 4 bases and J dropped 5 bases, with 11 bases sitting between them. The CDR3 length is 13 residues. CDR3 sequence: CASSTRVGETQYF. The CDR3 DNA sequence: TGTGCCAGTAGTACCAGGGTTGGGGAGACCCAGTACTTC.

This clone was observed once. The CDR3: CASSLPPGMNTEAFF. The CDR3 DNA follows: TGTGCCAGCAGCTTGCCGCCAGGCATGAACACTGAAGCTTTCTTT. The chain couples TRBV7-2 to TRBJ1-1; D uncertain. Trimming pared 3 bases from V and 0 bases from J, leaving 11 bases between. Germline values: CDR1 SGHTA, CDR2 FQGNSA. This CDR3 spans 15 amino acids.

This rearrangement joins TRBV9 to TRBJ1-4; D is possibly TRBD1 (6 bases). Deletions cut 2 bases from V and 2 bases from J, with 7 bases between. The CDR3 is made up of 14 amino acids. Germline-derived CDR1 and CDR2 are SGDLS and YYNGEE. The CDR3 loop is CASSVDSTNEKLFF. In DNA form, the CDR3 reads TGTGCCAGCAGCGTGGACAGTACTAATGAAAAACTGTTTTTT.

The V gene is TRBV28, the J gene TRBJ1-2, with TRBD1 identical over 8 bases. The CDR3 length is 13 residues. The junction had 2 bases not matched to a gene; V was cut back by 4 bases and J by 4 bases. Germline V gene data show CDR1 as MDHEN and CDR2 as SYDVKM. This CDR3 reads CASSSGQAYGYTF. The CDR3 nucleotides read TGTGCCAGCAGTTCGGGACAGGCCTATGGCTACACCTTC.

This clone appeared once. This chain joins TRBV5-4 and TRBJ1-3, with 12 bases lining up with TRBD1. Germline lookup yields CDR1 SGHNT and CDR2 YYREEE (reference sequence). This CDR3 spans 16 amino acids. With V trimmed by 4 bases and J by 3 bases, 5 bases remained unmatched. The CDR3 is CASSEGQGAGGNTIYF. CDR3 nucleotides: TGTGCCAGCAGCGAGGGACAGGGGGCCGGTGGAAACACCATATATTTT.

This sequence joins TRBV7-3 and TRBJ2-3; 8 nucleotides align to TRBD2. CDR1 is SGHTA, CDR2 FQGTGA, per germline. The CDR3 is 16 amino acids. The junction had 10 bases not matched to a gene; V was cut back by 5 bases and J by 3 bases. CDR3 in amino acids: CASSPKKSSGTDTQYF. Here the CDR3 DNA reads TGTGCCAGCAGCCCCAAGAAGTCTAGCGGGACAGATACGCAGTATTTT.

The chain has TRBV14 and TRBJ2-7; TRBD1 might be the D (7 bases). CDR1 and CDR2 from the germline V gene are SGHDN and FVKESK. V shed 1 base and J shed 4 bases, with 14 bases lying between them. The CDR3 is 15 residues long. The CDR3 here is CASSQGRGRWYEQYF. The DNA for the CDR3 is TGTGCCAGCAGCCAAGGGAGGGGGCGTTGGTACGAGCAGTACTTC.